This T cell receptor (beta chain) is from a study of shared clonotypes between healthy human individuals (dated by TCRdb to the early 2020s). For context, the study as a whole: Three men and a couple of women, aged 18 to 49 years, made up the cohort. For each donor, three plates each were used for CD4 naive and CD4 memory, two plates were used for CD8 naive, and one plate was used for CD8 memory. The study deeply sequenced blood TCR repertoires of about 5 healthy adults to estimate repertoire size and the extent of clonotype sharing between individuals. Different laboratories and diverse techniques were used to prepare libraries and sequence TCR repertoires, to increase sequencing depth and limit assay-specific biases. Between about 0.85 and 9.5 billion PBMCs per donor were obtained by leukapheresis. Results and caveats for the whole study, not just this receptor: Across a few donors, about 5.2% of naive CD4, approximately 4% of naive CD8, roughly 2.2% of memory CD4, and under 0.45% of memory CD8 clonotypes were shared. Compared with non-shared clonotypes, the clonotypes found in all four sorted-subset donors had higher generation probabilities. Even with the large sequencing depth, rarefaction of the sorted-subset datasets indicated that sequencing was incomplete. Naive subsets generally had larger estimated clonotype richness than memory subsets did. The small number of donors limited the genetic and exposure-history diversity represented. Sampling was restricted to blood, and TCR repertoires in tissue are likely to differ from TCR repertoires in blood. Pairwise subsampling indicated that sequencing depth was expected to affect the degree of clonotype sharing among donors.

On this clone itself: Its specific antigen is unknown. No base-level quality is on record; no much larger clone is a single base apart.

TCR CDR3 regions were amplified from genomic DNA by multiplex PCR using the deep immunoSEQ assay. Genomic DNA extracted from each cell subset was distributed evenly over all wells of several immunoSEQ 96-well plates, and each plate served as one replicate. Each replicate PCR for sorted subsets received about 210 ng genomic DNA, equal to about 30,000 T cell genomes. Purified libraries were quantified with a Qubit 3.0 fluorometer, sized on a Bioanalyzer 2100, and re-quantified with the KAPA Library Quantification kit. A separate single-read 150-cycle Illumina NextSeq 550 flow cell was used to sequence each immunoSEQ 96-well plate. Processing in the source paper ran as follows. Because only junctional sequences without quality scores were contained in the immunoSEQ output, filtering matching that applied to full-length reads could not be performed. To assign V/J genes and CDR3, sequences were annotated against IMGT germline references using PyIR, a Python wrapper for IgBLAST v1.9. Reads were filtered out if the reads had weak V/J assignments (E-value above 1e-6), no CDR3, stop codons, out-of-frame junctions, or ambiguous translated residues. A V3J clonotype was defined by an identical inferred V gene, J gene, and CDR3 amino acid sequence. Percentage overlap between repertoires was calculated by dividing the number of shared unique clonotypes by the size of the smaller repertoire. Repertoire richness was assessed with RTK rarefaction, the Chao1 estimator, and Recon v2.1 estimates of unobserved clonotypes. For all TCRbeta clonotypes obtained by the gDNA method from a few donors, generation probabilities were computed with OLGA. Entries here come from immuneACCESS through TCRdb and include only in-frame sequences with V and J called. Some clones fail to appear in such tables; in the studies checked, an unresolved V gene covers under half of the shortfall, and the cause of the remainder is unknown. V, J and clone size are those of that table, while D and trimming were read from the DNA. The table for this sample lists about 2.4 million clones; 93% of them were counted only once. The ten largest clones represent roughly 0.39% of the sample.

Healthy HIV-negative adults with no recently reported acute infections or vaccinations were included as donors. All donors were Caucasian adults living in Nashville, Tennessee, USA. CD4+ T cells were enriched through magnetic negative selection, after which naive cells were positively selected on CD45RA and the remaining negative fraction served as the memory subset. After blood collection by leukapheresis, PBMCs were isolated using Ficoll-Histopaque density gradient centrifugation and then cryopreserved in the vapor phase of liquid nitrogen. Analytical flow cytometry was used to check the purity and quantity of each magnetically sorted T cell population. Genomic DNA was isolated from every sorted fraction and measured by UV absorbance on a Nanodrop 2000c. From a lookup of the germline V gene, CDR1 and CDR2 are SQVTM and ANQGSEA. The germline V end is reduced by 3 bases and the J end by 5 bases; junction bases left unmatched: 3. The CDR3 measures 13 amino acids from cysteine to phenylalanine. The entry retains the CDR3 DNA only, 39 bases that are in frame from base 1.

The TCR sequence derives from a man between 18 and 29 years old in good health. Some clones in this sample may be carry-over from other donors' samples. The chain uses TRBV29-1 and TRBJ2-5; 10 nucleotides in the junction match TRBD1. The specimen sequenced was naive CD4+ T cells from PBMCs. The cell subset or site label here, explained by the study, means: CD45RA+ positively selected. The DNA reads as follows: TGCAGCGTTGAGGGACAGGGGATGGAGACCCAGTACTTC. Its amino acids are CSVEGQGMETQYF.